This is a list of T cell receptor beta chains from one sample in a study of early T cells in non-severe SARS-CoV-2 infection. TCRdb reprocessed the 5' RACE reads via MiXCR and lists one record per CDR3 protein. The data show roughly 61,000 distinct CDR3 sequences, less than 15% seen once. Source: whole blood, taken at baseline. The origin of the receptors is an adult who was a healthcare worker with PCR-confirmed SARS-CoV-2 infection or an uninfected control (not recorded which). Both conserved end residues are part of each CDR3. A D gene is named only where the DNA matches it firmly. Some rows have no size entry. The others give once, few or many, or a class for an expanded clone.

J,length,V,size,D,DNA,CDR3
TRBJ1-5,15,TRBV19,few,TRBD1,TGTGCCAGTAGGGACAGGGTCCTTAGCAATCAGCCCCAGCATTTT,CASRDRVLSNQPQHF
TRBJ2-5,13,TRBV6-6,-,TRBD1,TGTGCCAGCAGTTACGACAGGGTGGAGACCCAGTACTTC,CASSYDRVETQYF
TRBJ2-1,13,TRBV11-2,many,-,TGTGCCAGCAGCCCGTTTAGTTACAATGAGCAGTTCTTC,CASSPFSYNEQFF
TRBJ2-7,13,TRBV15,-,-,TGTGCCTCGAGCATTGGGAGAACGGGAGAGCAGTACTTC,CASSIGRTGEQYF
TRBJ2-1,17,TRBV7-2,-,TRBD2,TGTGCCAGCAGCTCCCGTCAGCGGGAGGGGTCCTACAATGAGCAGTTCTTC,CASSSRQREGSYNEQFF
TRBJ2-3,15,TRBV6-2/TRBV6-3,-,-,TGTGCCAGCAGTTTCCGGGACACCAACACAGATACGCAGTATTTT,CASSFRDTNTDTQYF
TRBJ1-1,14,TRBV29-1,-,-,TGCAGCGTTGAAGATGGACAGACAAACACTGAAGCTTTCTTT,CSVEDGQTNTEAFF
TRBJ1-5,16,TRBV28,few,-,TGTGCCAGCAGTCCTAACGGGGTGGGTAGCAATCAGCCCCAGCATTTT,CASSPNGVGSNQPQHF
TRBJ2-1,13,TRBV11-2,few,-,TGTGCCAGCAGCTTAGGTCCCCTCAATGAGCAGTTCTTC,CASSLGPLNEQFF
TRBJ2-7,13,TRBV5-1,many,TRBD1,TGCGCCAGCAGCGCGGGACAGGCCTACGAGCAGTACTTC,CASSAGQAYEQYF
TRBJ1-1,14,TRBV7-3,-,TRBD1,TGTGCCAGCAGCTCGGGACAGCCGAACACTGAAGCTTTCTTT,CASSSGQPNTEAFF
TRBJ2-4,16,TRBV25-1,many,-,TGTGCCAGGGGACATTATAGGAGCTGTGCCAAAAACATTCAGTACTTC,CARGHYRSCAKNIQYF
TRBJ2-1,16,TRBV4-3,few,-,TGCGCCAGCAGCCAAGCCCTGGGAGCGGAAGACAATGAGCAGTTCTTC,CASSQALGAEDNEQFF
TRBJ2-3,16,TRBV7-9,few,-,TGTGCCAGCAGCTATGCGGGACCCGGATTCGGGGATACGCAGTATTTT,CASSYAGPGFGDTQYF
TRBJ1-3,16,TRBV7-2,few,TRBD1,TGTGCCAGCAGCTTCGGGCAGGGGGATACTGAAAACACCATATATTTT,CASSFGQGDTENTIYF
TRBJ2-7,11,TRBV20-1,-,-,TGCAGTGCTAGAGTCCTCTACGAGCAGTACTTC,CSARVLYEQYF
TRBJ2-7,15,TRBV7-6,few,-,TGTGCCAGCAGCTTAGCAGCCGCCGGACTATACGAGCAGTACTTC,CASSLAAAGLYEQYF
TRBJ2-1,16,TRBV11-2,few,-,TGTGCCAGCAGCTTAGATTTTAGCCTGCCCCGCAATGAGCAGTTCTTC,CASSLDFSLPRNEQFF
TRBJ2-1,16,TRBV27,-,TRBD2,TGTGCCAGCAGTTTATCCCAGACTAGCGGGAGTACTGAGCAGTTCTTC,CASSLSQTSGSTEQFF
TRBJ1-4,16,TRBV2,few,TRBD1,TGTGCCAGCAGTAACCGGGACAGGGCGTCTCGAGAAAAACTGTTTTTT,CASSNRDRASREKLFF
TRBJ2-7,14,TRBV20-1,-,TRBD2,TGCAGTGCTAGTGGGACTAGCGGTAGATACGAGCAGTACTTC,CSASGTSGRYEQYF
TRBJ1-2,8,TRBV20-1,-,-,TGCATCCCGGGAGGCTACACCTTC,CIPGGYTF
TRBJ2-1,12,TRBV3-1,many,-,TGTGCCAGCAGCCAAGTAACTACTGAGCAGTTCTTC,CASSQVTTEQFF
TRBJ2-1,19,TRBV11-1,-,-,TGTGCCAGCAGCCTCCCCCAAGTTAGACCAAGCGGATCTCGTTATGAGCAGTTCTTC,CASSLPQVRPSGSRYEQFF
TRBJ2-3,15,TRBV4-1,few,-,TGCGCCAGCAGCCACCCCCTCCTAGAGGAGGATACGCAGTATTTT,CASSHPLLEEDTQYF
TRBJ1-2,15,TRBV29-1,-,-,TGCAGCGTTGAAGTAGGCGGGCAGTGGGCTTATGGCTACACCTTC,CSVEVGGQWAYGYTF
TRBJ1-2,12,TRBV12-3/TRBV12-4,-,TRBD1,TGTGCCAGCTCGGAGGGGGCCAGGGGCTACACCTTC,CASSEGARGYTF
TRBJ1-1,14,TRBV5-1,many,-,TGCGCCAGCAGCGTCGGGGGAGGTAGGACTGAAGCTTTCTTT,CASSVGGGRTEAFF
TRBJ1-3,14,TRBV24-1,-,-,TGTGCCACCAGCTCAGGGAGCTCTGGAAACACCATATATTTT,CATSSGSSGNTIYF
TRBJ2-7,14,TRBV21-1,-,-,TGTGCCAGCAGCAAAGGGGGGGTACTAAACCCCTTGTTCTTC,CASSKGGVLNPLFF
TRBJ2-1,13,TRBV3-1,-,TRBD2,TGTGCCAGCAGGAGGGGACTAGAGGGCGAGCAGTTCTTC,CASRRGLEGEQFF
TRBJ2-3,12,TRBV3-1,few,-,TGTGCCAGCAGCCAGCGAACAGATACGCAGTATTTT,CASSQRTDTQYF
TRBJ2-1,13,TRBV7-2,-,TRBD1,TGTGCCAGCAGCCTTACTAGACAGGGAGAGCAGTTCTTC,CASSLTRQGEQFF
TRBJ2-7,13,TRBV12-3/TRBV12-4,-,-,TGTGCCAGCAGCCTAAGGGCTATCTACGAGCAGTACTTC,CASSLRAIYEQYF
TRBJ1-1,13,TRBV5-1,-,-,TGCGCCAGCAGCCAGATCCGGCGGACTGAAGCTTTCTTT,CASSQIRRTEAFF
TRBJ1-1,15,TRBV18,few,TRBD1,TGTGCCAGCTCACCTCTCGACAGGGGGAACACTGAAGCTTTCTTT,CASSPLDRGNTEAFF
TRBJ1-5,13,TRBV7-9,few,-,TGTGCCAGCAGCTTGTTAGAGGGCTCGCCCCAGCATTTT,CASSLLEGSPQHF
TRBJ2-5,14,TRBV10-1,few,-,TGCGCCAGCAGTGCCCTCGCCCAGGGAGAGACCCAGTACTTC,CASSALAQGETQYF
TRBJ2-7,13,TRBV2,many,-,TGTGCCAGCAGGTTAGGGGACTTTAGCGAGCAGTACTTC,CASRLGDFSEQYF
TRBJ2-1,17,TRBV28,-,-,TGTGCCTCCCTCGGGATGGCCCGGGCTGCGTCCTACAATGAGCAGTTCTTC,CASLGMARAASYNEQFF
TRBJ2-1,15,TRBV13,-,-,TGTGCCAGCAGCGAAACGACCGGCGCCCACAATGAGCAGTTCTTC,CASSETTGAHNEQFF
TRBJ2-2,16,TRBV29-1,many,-,TGCAGCGTTGAAGACCCGACGAGGGGTAACACCGGGGAGCTGTTTTTT,CSVEDPTRGNTGELFF
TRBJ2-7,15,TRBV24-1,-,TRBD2,TGTGCCACCAGTGATGCCTCTAGCGGGAGATACGAGCAGTACTTC,CATSDASSGRYEQYF
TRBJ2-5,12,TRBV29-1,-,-,TGCAGCCTACGACTAGTTGGTGAGACCCAGTACTTC,CSLRLVGETQYF
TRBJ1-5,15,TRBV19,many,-,TGTGCCAGTAGTTACGGGACTAGAAGCAATCAGCCCCAGCATTTT,CASSYGTRSNQPQHF
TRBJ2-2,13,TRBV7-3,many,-,TGTGCCAGCAGCTATCGGGAAACCGGGGAGCTGTTTTTT,CASSYRETGELFF
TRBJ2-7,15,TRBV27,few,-,TGTGCCAGCAGTTTATTCGGGGGCAGGGCGTCCGAGCAGTACTTC,CASSLFGGRASEQYF
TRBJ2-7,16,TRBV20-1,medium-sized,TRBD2,TGCAGTGCTCAGGGGACCTTAGCGGGAGTATCCTACGAGCAGTACTTC,CSAQGTLAGVSYEQYF
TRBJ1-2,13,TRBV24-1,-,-,TGTGCCACCAGTGACCTACCGGGTTCCGGCTACACCTTC,CATSDLPGSGYTF
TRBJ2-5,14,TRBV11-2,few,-,TGTGCCAGCAGCTTATCTTCAGGGAAAGAGACCCAGTACTTC,CASSLSSGKETQYF
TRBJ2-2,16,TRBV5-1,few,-,TGCGCCAGCAGCCCTTCAGGAGCGGGTAACACCGGGGAGCTGTTTTTT,CASSPSGAGNTGELFF
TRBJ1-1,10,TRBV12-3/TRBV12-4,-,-,TGTGCCAGCAGCACCAGGCGAGCTTTCTTT,CASSTRRAFF
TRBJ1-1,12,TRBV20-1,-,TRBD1,TGCAGTGCTAGGCAGGACAGGCCAGAAGCTTTCTTT,CSARQDRPEAFF
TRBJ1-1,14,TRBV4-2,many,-,TGTGCCAGCAGCCAAGATAATCTAAAGAGGTCGGCTTTCTTT,CASSQDNLKRSAFF
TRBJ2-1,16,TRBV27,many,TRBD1,TGTGCCAGCAGGTCCGCCGGGACAGGGACCTACAATGAGCAGTTCTTC,CASRSAGTGTYNEQFF